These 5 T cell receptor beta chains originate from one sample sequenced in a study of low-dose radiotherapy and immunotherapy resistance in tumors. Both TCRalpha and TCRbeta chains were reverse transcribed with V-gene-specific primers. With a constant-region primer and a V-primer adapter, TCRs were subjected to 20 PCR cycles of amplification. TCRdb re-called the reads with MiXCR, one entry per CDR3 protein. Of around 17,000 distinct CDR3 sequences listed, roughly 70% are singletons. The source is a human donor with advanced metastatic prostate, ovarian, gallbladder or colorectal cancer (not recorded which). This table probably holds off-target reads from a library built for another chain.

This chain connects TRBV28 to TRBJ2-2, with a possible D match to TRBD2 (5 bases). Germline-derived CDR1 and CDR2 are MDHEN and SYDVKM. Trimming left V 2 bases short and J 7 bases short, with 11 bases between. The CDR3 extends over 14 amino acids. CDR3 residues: CASSLAREVGELFF. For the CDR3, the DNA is TGTGCCAGCAGTTTAGCGAGGGAAGTCGGGGAGCTGTTTTTT.

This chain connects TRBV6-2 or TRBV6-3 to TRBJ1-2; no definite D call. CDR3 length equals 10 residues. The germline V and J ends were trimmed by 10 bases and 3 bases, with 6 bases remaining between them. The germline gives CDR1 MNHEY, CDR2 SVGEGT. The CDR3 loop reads CATHDYGYTF. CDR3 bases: TGTGCCACCCATGACTATGGCTACACCTTC.

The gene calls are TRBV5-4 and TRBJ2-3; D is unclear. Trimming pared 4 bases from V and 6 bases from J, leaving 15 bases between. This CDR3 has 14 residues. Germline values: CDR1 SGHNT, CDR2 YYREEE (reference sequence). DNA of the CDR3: TGTGCCAGCAGCGCGCGAAAGGGAACCGATACGCAGTATTTT. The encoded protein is CASSARKGTDTQYF. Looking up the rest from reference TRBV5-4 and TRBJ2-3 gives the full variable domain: ETGVTQSPTHLIKTRGQQVTLRCSSQSGHNTVSWYQQALGQGPQFIFQYYREEENGRGNFPPRFSGLQFPNYSSELNVNALELDDSALYLCASSARKGTDTQYFGPGTRLTVL.

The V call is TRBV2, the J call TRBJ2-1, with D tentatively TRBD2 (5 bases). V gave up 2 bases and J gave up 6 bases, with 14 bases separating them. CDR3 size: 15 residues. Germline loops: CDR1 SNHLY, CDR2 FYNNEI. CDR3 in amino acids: CASSEQAEVGNEQFF. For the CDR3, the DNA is TGTGCCAGCAGTGAACAGGCGGAGGTCGGCAATGAGCAGTTCTTC.

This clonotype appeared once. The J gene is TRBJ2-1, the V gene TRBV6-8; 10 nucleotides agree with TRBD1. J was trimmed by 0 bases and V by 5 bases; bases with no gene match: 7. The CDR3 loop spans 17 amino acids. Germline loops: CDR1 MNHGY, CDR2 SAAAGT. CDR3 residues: CASSIRDRGSSYNEQFF. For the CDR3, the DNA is TGTGCCAGCAGTATCCGGGACAGGGGAAGCTCCTACAATGAGCAGTTCTTC.